What follows is one TCR beta chain and its context. Antigen: not known. Amplification used 60 Vbeta primers and 13 Jbeta primers. The repertoire was sequenced with immunoSEQ multiplex PCR; TCRdb's copy has only in-frame clones and lacks some. The table lists over 150,000 clones, about 90% of them singletons. This sample was included in a study of cytomegalovirus exposure and HLA in healthy donors. Study-wide results and caveats: No immune exposure information besides CMV serostatus was available.

This CDR3 is 17 amino acids long. Germline trimming cut 4 bases from V and 8 bases from J; bases unmatched to any gene: 14. CDR1 KGHSH and CDR2 LQKENI come from the germline V gene. The specimen sequenced was PBMCs. This TCR came from a girl under three years old in good health and CMV-seronegative. The chain links TRBV18 to TRBJ2-1; 10 bases align to TRBD1. The CDR3 loop is CASSLNLIAGTGDEQFF. The DNA for the CDR3 is TGTGCCAGCTCACTTAACCTAATAGCCGGGACAGGGGATGAGCAGTTCTTC.